Presented here are 6 T cell receptor beta chains from one specimen sequenced in a study of blood T cell repertoires in COVID-19. The method was immunoSEQ multiplex PCR; TCRdb's version includes in-frame clones alone and lacks a portion of them. Of over 150,000 clones in the sample, 83% are singletons; the top ten hold about an eighth. The sequenced sample was peripheral blood. The receptors originated from a woman between 55 and 75 years old with COVID-19, enrolled during active disease.

This chain joins TRBV7-8 and TRBJ1-5; tentative D call: TRBD1 (5 bases). The CDR3 is 14 amino acids. Trimming cost V 2 bases and J 9 bases, with 14 bases left between them. The germline CDR1 and CDR2 sequences are SGHVS and FQNEAQ. The CDR3, as DNA: TGTGCCAGCAGCTTACAGGGTCGGGTCATGCCCCAGCATTTT. Translating gives CASSLQGRVMPQHF.

This clone showed up just a few times. The V gene is TRBV14, the J gene TRBJ2-3; D possibly corresponds to TRBD1 (6 bases). V lost 4 bases, J lost 1 base, and 15 bases lay in between. The germline V gene has CDR1 SGHDN and CDR2 FVKESK. CDR3 length equals 16 residues. The chain's CDR3 is CASSRGGAGGTDTQYF. The CDR3 DNA is TGTGCCAGCAGCCGAGGAGGAGCAGGGGGCACAGATACGCAGTATTTT.

The V call is TRBV10-1, the J call TRBJ1-1; the D gene is possibly TRBD1 (6 bases). CDR1 is WNHNN, CDR2 SYGVQD, per germline (reference sequence). The CDR3 has 16 residues. The ends were cut back, 3 bases at V and 3 bases at J, with 17 bases in the middle. DNA of the CDR3: TGCGCCAGCAGTGATCGGGACACGGTGCACCACACTGAAGCTTTCTTT. Residues: CASSDRDTVHHTEAFF.

The V call is TRBV11-2, the J call TRBJ2-7; weak D call: TRBD2 (5 bases). CDR1 and CDR2 from the germline V gene are SGHAT and FQNNGV. V was trimmed by 5 bases and J by 8 bases, leaving 16 bases between them. This CDR3 region has 13 residues. Written as DNA, the CDR3 is TGTGCCAGCAGCATCGGACTTTCCGGCCAGCAGTACTTC. It encodes CASSIGLSGQQYF.

The CDR3 DNA is TGTGCCAGCAGCGCCCGAGTGAACTATGGCTACACCTTC. The encoded protein is CASSARVNYGYTF. This chain connects TRBV11-3 to TRBJ1-2; D remains ambiguous. The CDR3 is 13 amino acids. Germline values: CDR1 SGHNT, CDR2 YENEEA. The V end was cut by 5 bases, the J end by 2 bases, with 9 bases between.

CDR3 amino acids: CSVQGSLTDTQYF. Written as DNA, the CDR3 is TGCAGCGTGCAGGGGTCCCTCACAGATACGCAGTATTTT. V usage is TRBV29-1 and J usage is TRBJ2-3; tentatively, D is TRBD1 (6 bases). V was pared by 6 bases and J by 2 bases, with 12 bases between. The CDR3 is 13 residues long. Germline CDR1 and CDR2: SQVTM and ANQGSEA.